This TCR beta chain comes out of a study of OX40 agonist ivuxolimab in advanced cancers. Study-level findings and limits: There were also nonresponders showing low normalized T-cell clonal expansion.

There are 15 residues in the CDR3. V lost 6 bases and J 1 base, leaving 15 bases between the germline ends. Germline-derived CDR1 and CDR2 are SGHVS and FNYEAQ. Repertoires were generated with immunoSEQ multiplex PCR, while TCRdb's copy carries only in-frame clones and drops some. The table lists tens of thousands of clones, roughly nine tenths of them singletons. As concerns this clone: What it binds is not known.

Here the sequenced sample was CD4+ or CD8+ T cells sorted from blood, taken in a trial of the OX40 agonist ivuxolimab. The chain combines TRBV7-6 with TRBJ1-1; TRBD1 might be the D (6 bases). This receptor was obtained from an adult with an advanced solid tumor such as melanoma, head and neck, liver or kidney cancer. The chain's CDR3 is CASSFQRTENTEAFF. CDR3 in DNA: TGTGCCAGCAGTTTTCAGAGGACAGAGAACACTGAAGCTTTCTTT.